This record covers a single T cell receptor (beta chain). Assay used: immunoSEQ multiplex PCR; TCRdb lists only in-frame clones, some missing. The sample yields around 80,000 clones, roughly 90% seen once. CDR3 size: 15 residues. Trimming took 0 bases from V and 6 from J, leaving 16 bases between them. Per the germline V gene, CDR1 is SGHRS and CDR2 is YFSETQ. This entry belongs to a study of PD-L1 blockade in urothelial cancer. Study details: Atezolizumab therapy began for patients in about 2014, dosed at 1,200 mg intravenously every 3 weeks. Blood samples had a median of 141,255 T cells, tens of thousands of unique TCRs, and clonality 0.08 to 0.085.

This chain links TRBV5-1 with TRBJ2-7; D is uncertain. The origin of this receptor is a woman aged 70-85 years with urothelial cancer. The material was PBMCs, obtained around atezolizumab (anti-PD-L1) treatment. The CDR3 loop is CASSLDGRRFGEQYF. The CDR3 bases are TGCGCCAGCAGCTTGGACGGTCGCCGGTTTGGCGAGCAGTACTTC.